This passage covers 16 T cell receptor beta chains from one sample sequenced in a study of T-cell memory formation after mild COVID-19. MiXCR, run by TCRdb on the 5' RACE reads, gives a single entry per CDR3 protein. The table has around 130,000 distinct CDR3 sequences, 15% to 20% seen once. The source material was PBMCs or a T cell subset sorted from them (not recorded which). The receptors stem from a man aged 18 to 29 who had mild COVID-19 (a few samples of this study predate the infection). Cell type and time point are not known.

This clonotype was counted a few times. V is TRBV18 and J is TRBJ2-1; TRBD2 agrees at 12 bases. Losses at the gene ends were 6 bases for V and 2 bases for J; bases not matched to a gene: 2. Per the germline V gene, CDR1 is KGHSH and CDR2 is LQKENI. The CDR3 has 15 amino acids. Written as DNA, the CDR3 is TGTGCCAGCTCGCTAGCGGGGGGGGCCTACAATGAGCAGTTCTTC. Translated, it gives CASSLAGGAYNEQFF.

This clonotype was seen many times. This CDR3 reads CASAPSSYEQYF. The DNA of the CDR3 is TGTGCCAGCGCCCCTAGCTCCTACGAGCAGTACTTC. The chain joins TRBV12-3 or TRBV12-4 to TRBJ2-7; D unclear. The V gene lost 8 bases and the J gene lost 0 bases, with 8 bases spanning the gap. The CDR3 has 12 residues.

This clonotype was detected only a few times. The genes are TRBV7-9 and TRBJ1-1, with D possibly matching TRBD1 (5 bases). Trimming stripped 1 base from V and 11 bases from J, with 14 bases between. This CDR3 comprises 13 residues. Germline V lookup: CDR1 SEHNR, CDR2 FQNEAQ (reference sequence). The CDR3 coding sequence is TGTGCCAGCAGCTTAGGAGGGACCCCAGTGGCTTTCTTT. Its protein is CASSLGGTPVAFF.

This clonotype was seen ten or more times. This chain links TRBV7-9 with TRBJ2-5; the D gene is possibly TRBD2 (6 bases). Trimming cost V 5 bases and J 5 bases, with 15 bases left between them. Germline CDR1 and CDR2: SEHNR and FQNEAQ (reference sequence). CDR3 length: 14 amino acids. As DNA, the CDR3 is TGTGCCAGCAGCCGACGAAGGGCGGGGGAGACCCAGTACTTC. Protein sequence: CASSRRRAGETQYF.

This clonotype came up many times. This chain's CDR3 is CASSDAGGSYNEQFF. The CDR3 nucleotides read TGTGCCAGCAGTGATGCAGGGGGCTCCTACAATGAGCAGTTCTTC. This rearrangement joins TRBV2 to TRBJ2-1; 7 bases line up with TRBD1. Trimming took 3 bases from V and 0 from J; bases not matched to a gene: 2. CDR3 length: 15 amino acids. Germline loops: CDR1 SNHLY, CDR2 FYNNEI.

J is TRBJ1-1 and V is TRBV7-2; D is perhaps TRBD1 (5 bases). Germline CDR1 SGHTA, CDR2 FQGNSA. V gave up 5 bases and J gave up 10 bases, with 17 bases separating them. The CDR3 runs 13 residues. The CDR3 region is CASSGRGGRAAFF. CDR3 nucleotide sequence: TGTGCCAGCAGCGGACGTGGGGGACGGGCAGCTTTCTTT.

V and J are TRBV6-5 and TRBJ1-4; D remains unclear. The length of the CDR3 is 12 residues. Germline-derived CDR1 and CDR2 are MNHEY and SVGAGI. V lost 6 bases, J lost 12 bases, and 14 bases lay in between. The CDR3 DNA reads as TGTGCCAGCAGCCCGAGGTTTGGCGAACTGTTTTTT. As protein: CASSPRFGELFF.

This clonotype was counted only a few times. This sequence joins TRBV28 and TRBJ1-5; D possibly corresponds to TRBD1 (6 bases). The CDR3 is 13 amino acids. Germline assignment: CDR1 MDHEN and CDR2 SYDVKM. Trimming took off 2 bases at V and 6 bases at J, with 8 bases between the two ends. CDR3 nucleotides: TGTGCCAGCAGTTTAGGGGGCTTTCAGCCCCAGCATTTT. Residues: CASSLGGFQPQHF.

This clonotype was seen a handful of times. The CDR3 sequence is CSVAVVQETQYF. The DNA of the CDR3 is TGCAGCGTTGCGGTGGTGCAAGAGACCCAGTACTTC. This chain connects TRBV29-1 to TRBJ2-5; D is unclear. The CDR3 is made up of 12 amino acids. The V gene's germline CDR1 is SQVTM and CDR2 ANQGSEA. Trimming took 4 bases from V and 2 from J, leaving 8 bases between them.

The genes are TRBV7-2 and TRBJ2-7, with D perhaps TRBD1 (6 bases). Trimming stripped 6 bases from V and 1 base from J, with 13 bases between. CDR1 and CDR2 from the germline V gene are SGHTA and FQGNSA. The CDR3 is made up of 14 amino acids. The CDR3 nucleotides are TGTGCCAGCAGACCGGCGACAGGATCCTACGAGCAGTACGTC. Residues: CASRPATGSYEQYV.

The rearrangement uses TRBV7-7 and TRBJ2-7, with 8 bases identical to TRBD1. Germline V gene lookup returns CDR1 SSHAT and CDR2 FNYEAQ (reference sequence). This CDR3 region has 12 residues. V shed 4 bases and J 10 bases; nucleotides not matched to a gene: 6. This chain's CDR3 is CASSSTDRVQYF. In nucleotides, the CDR3 is TGTGCCAGCAGCTCCACGGACAGGGTACAGTACTTC.

The V call is TRBV7-9, the J call TRBJ1-1, with D unresolved. This CDR3 is built from 10 residues. Germline V gene data show CDR1 as SEHNR and CDR2 as FQNEAQ (reference sequence). The V end lost 5 bases, the J end lost 7 bases, and 5 bases lay between the germline ends. CDR3 region: CASSGNEAFF. The CDR3 DNA sequence: TGTGCCAGCAGCGGAAATGAAGCTTTCTTT.

V is TRBV5-1 and J is TRBJ1-1; 7 positions agree with TRBD1. This CDR3 has 14 residues. V dropped 4 bases and J dropped 1; count of bases not matched to a gene: 4. Germline CDR1 and CDR2: SGHRS and YFSETQ. The CDR3 protein is CASSVTGRNTEAFF. As DNA, the CDR3 is TGCGCCAGCAGCGTGACAGGGAGGAACACTGAAGCTTTCTTT.

This chain joins TRBV18 and TRBJ1-1; no clear D. Looked up from germline, CDR1 is KGHSH and CDR2 is LQKENI. The CDR3 runs to 16 residues. V lost 5 bases and J 4 bases, leaving 20 bases between the germline ends. CDR3 DNA: TGTGCCAGCTCAACCAACGGAATGGGAGTGGGCACTGAAGCTTTCTTT. Its translation is CASSTNGMGVGTEAFF.

The rearrangement joins TRBV4-1 to TRBJ1-4; TRBD1 aligns across 9 bases. The CDR3 consists of 14 residues. With 0 bases clipped from V and 11 bases from J, the junction kept 4 bases outside the gene matches. Looked up from germline, CDR1 is MGHRA and CDR2 is YSYEKL. CDR3 sequence reads: CASSQDGTGRKLFF. CDR3 DNA: TGCGCCAGCAGCCAAGATGGGACAGGGCGGAAACTGTTTTTT.

The CDR3 nucleotides are TGTGCCAGCAGCCAAGAGCCATCTGGGGCCAACGTCCTGACTTTC. It specifies CASSQEPSGANVLTF. The chain uses TRBV4-2 and TRBJ2-6; no reliable D call. Germline-derived CDR1 and CDR2 are LGHNA and YNFKEQ. V lost 0 bases and J 1 base, leaving 4 bases between the germline ends. The CDR3 runs to 15 residues.